One and the same sample provided the 25 T cell receptor beta chains below, sequenced in a study of PD-1 blockade in classical Hodgkin lymphoma (dated by TCRdb to the early 2020s). The library relied on the immunoSEQ multiplex PCR assay. Imported from immuneACCESS, the table was reduced by TCRdb to in-frame sequences with V and J called. These copies leave out some clones; in studies compared against another copy, an unresolved V gene accounts for under half, and the cause of the remainder is not known. This sample is represented by about 94,000 clones; roughly 89% of them were singletons. 9.5% to 12% of the sample is in the top ten clones. The time point label, read with the paper, signifies: cycle 2 day 1 (C2D1) of nivolumab. Every trial patient had relapsed after autologous stem cell transplantation, and cohorts A, B and C differed in prior brentuximab vedotin exposure. Specimen: peripheral blood mononuclear cells (PBMCs), collected before the second cycle of nivolumab. These receptor sequences come from a human donor with classical Hodgkin lymphoma.

The rearrangement uses TRBV5-6 and TRBJ2-7; D gene uncertain. The V gene's germline CDR1 is SGHDT and CDR2 YYEEEE. There are 12 residues in the CDR3. V dropped 5 bases and J dropped 6 bases, with 12 bases sitting between them. CDR3 region: CASSHGRLEQYF. CDR3 DNA: TGTGCCAGCAGTCACGGACGGCTCGAGCAGTACTTC.

The genes are TRBV4-2 and TRBJ1-5, with TRBD1 identical over 7 bases. With V trimmed by 0 bases and J by 4 bases, 3 bases remained unmatched. Germline values: CDR1 LGHNA, CDR2 YNFKEQ. The CDR3 covers 15 residues. The CDR3 DNA is TGTGCCAGCAGCCAAGAGGACAGGACGAATCAGCCCCAGCATTTT. Its translation is CASSQEDRTNQPQHF.

The rearrangement uses TRBV15 and TRBJ1-5, with 8 bases identical to TRBD1. The CDR3 runs 15 residues. V trimming: 0 bases; J trimming: 7 bases; junction bases outside the gene matches: 5. The germline CDR1 and CDR2 sequences are LNHNV and YYDKDF (reference sequence). The CDR3 DNA reads as TGTGCCACCAGCAGAGATATCGACAGGGGACAGCCCCAGCATTTT. It codes for CATSRDIDRGQPQHF.

For the CDR3, the DNA is TGTGCCAGCAGCTTAGTCGGCCTGGGGATGGTCTATGGCTACACCTTC. It yields the protein CASSLVGLGMVYGYTF. The chain uses TRBV7-8 and TRBJ1-2, with D uncertain. The CDR3 sequence is 16 residues long. V lost 1 base and J lost 4, with 16 bases in between. Germline CDR1 SGHVS, CDR2 FQNEAQ.

J is TRBJ2-7 and V is TRBV6-6; D unclear. The CDR3 contains 14 residues. V lost 4 bases to trimming and J lost 2 bases, with 12 bases between them. Germline CDR1 and CDR2: MNHNY and SVGAGI (reference sequence). Here the CDR3 reads CASSSNLSPYEQYF. For the CDR3, the DNA is TGTGCCAGCAGTTCGAATTTGAGTCCCTACGAGCAGTACTTC.

The chain uses TRBV18 and TRBJ2-3; D call uncertain. CDR1 and CDR2 (germline): KGHSH, LQKENI. V was shortened by 6 bases and J by 6 bases, with 10 bases between the two germline ends. The CDR3 is 12 amino acids. CDR3 in amino acids: CASSPIGDTQYF. The CDR3 DNA is TGTGCCAGCTCCCCGATTGGGGATACGCAGTATTTT.

The gene calls are TRBV7-9 and TRBJ2-5; 7 positions agree with TRBD2. The CDR3 loop spans 16 amino acids. V trimming: 1 base; J trimming: 2 bases; junction bases outside the gene matches: 7. The germline V gene encodes CDR1 SEHNR and CDR2 FQNEAQ (reference sequence). CDR3 protein: CASSLGISGLQETQYF. CDR3 coding DNA: TGTGCCAGCAGCTTAGGAATTAGCGGGTTACAAGAGACCCAGTACTTC.

The V and J genes are TRBV19 and TRBJ1-5, with D possibly being TRBD1 (5 bases). With 3 bases removed from V and 1 base from J, the gap between germline ends came to 10 bases. CDR1 and CDR2 (germline): LNHDA, SQIVND (reference sequence). This CDR3 is built from 15 residues. CDR3 in amino acids: CASSIGEGSNQPQHF. DNA of the CDR3: TGTGCCAGTAGTATCGGGGAGGGGAGCAATCAGCCCCAGCATTTT.

This clone was observed a handful of times. V and J are TRBV28 and TRBJ1-5, with D perhaps TRBD1 (5 bases). V dropped 4 bases and J dropped 3 bases, with 16 bases sitting between them. Germline V gene sequence: CDR1 MDHEN, CDR2 SYDVKM. This CDR3 region has 16 residues. The DNA for the CDR3 is TGTGCCAGCAGTTCCCCGGGGACGAGCCACAATCAGCCCCAGCATTTT. Protein sequence: CASSSPGTSHNQPQHF. Filled out from reference TRBV28 and TRBJ1-5, the complete variable domain reads DVKVTQSSRYLVKRTGEKVFLECVQDMDHENMFWYRQDPGLGLRLIYFSYDVKMKEKGDIPEGYSVSREKKERFSLILESASTNQTSMYLCASSSPGTSHNQPQHFGDGTRLSIL.

The chain uses TRBV10-3 and TRBJ1-1; TRBD1 is a possible D gene (5 bases). Trimming left V 0 bases short and J 0 bases short, with 14 bases between. The CDR3 length is 17 residues. The germline CDR1 and CDR2 sequences are ENHRY and SYGVKD. The CDR3 nucleotides read TGTGCCATCAGTGAGTCTCGATCGGGGCGGGTGAACACTGAAGCTTTCTTT. As protein: CAISESRSGRVNTEAFF.

This clone was counted between two and nine times. The chain has TRBV7-3 and TRBJ2-7; maybe TRBD2 (5 bases). Germline CDR1 reads SGHTA; CDR2 reads FQGTGA. The CDR3 consists of 12 residues. Trimming pared 4 bases from V and 6 bases from J, leaving 10 bases between. The CDR3 spells CASSSAEGEQYF. CDR3 sequence (DNA): TGTGCCAGCAGCTCGGCAGAGGGCGAGCAGTACTTC.

The CDR3 here is CASSLGNSNQPQHF. CDR3 nucleotides: TGTGCCAGCAGCTTAGGAAACAGCAATCAGCCCCAGCATTTT. The chain joins TRBV7-2 to TRBJ1-5; D is uncertain. This CDR3 comprises 14 residues. Per the germline V gene, CDR1 is SGHTA and CDR2 is FQGNSA. V was cut by 1 base and J by 1 base, with 5 bases left in between.

The chain recombines TRBV30 with TRBJ1-5; D unclear. Trimming took off 4 bases at V and 3 bases at J, with 10 bases between the two ends. The length of the CDR3 is 13 residues. Germline V gene data show CDR1 as GTSNPN and CDR2 as SVGIG (reference sequence). The CDR3 DNA sequence: TGTGCCTGGAACCCACAGCCCAATCAGCCCCAGCATTTT. Amino acid sequence: CAWNPQPNQPQHF. The entire variable domain, with the rest obtained from reference TRBV30 and TRBJ1-5, is as follows: SQTIHQWPATLVQPVGSPLSLECTVEGTSNPNLYWYRQAAGRGLQLLFYSVGIGQISSEVPQNLSASRPQDRQFILSSKKLLLSDSGFYLCAWNPQPNQPQHFGDGTRLSIL.

Only one count was recorded for this clone. The chain recombines TRBV7-6 with TRBJ2-5; D might be TRBD1 or TRBD2, each matching 7 bases. The CDR3 has 15 amino acids. Germline CDR1 is SGHVS and CDR2 is FNYEAQ. Trimming left V 5 bases short and J 5 bases short, with 18 bases between. The CDR3 here is CASSVSGGVGETQYF. Written as DNA, the CDR3 is TGTGCCAGCAGCGTTTCAGGGGGGGTAGGGGAGACCCAGTACTTC.

This clone appeared a few times. The rearrangement uses TRBV5-1 and TRBJ2-2; D is perhaps TRBD2 (5 bases). Per germline, CDR1 SGHRS and CDR2 YFSETQ. V shed 6 bases and J shed 4 bases, with 13 bases lying between them. The CDR3 covers 14 residues. The CDR3 region has the DNA TGCGCCAGCAAAATAGGACTCGGCACCGGGGAGCTGTTTTTT. Protein: CASKIGLGTGELFF. The full variable domain, rest sourced from reference TRBV5-1 and TRBJ2-2, is KAGVTQTPRYLIKTRGQQVTLSCSPISGHRSVSWYQQTPGQGLQFLFEYFSETQRNKGNFPGRFSGRQFSNSRSEMNVSTLELGDSALYLCASKIGLGTGELFFGEGSRLTVL.

The chain has TRBV28 and TRBJ2-7; unclear D gene. The germline gives CDR1 MDHEN, CDR2 SYDVKM. Trimming pared 7 bases from V and 2 bases from J, leaving 15 bases between. This CDR3 is built from 14 residues. This CDR3 reads CASTLGYIPYEQYF. The CDR3 DNA reads as TGTGCCAGCACCCTGGGCTATATCCCCTACGAGCAGTACTTC.

This chain links TRBV11-2 with TRBJ2-2; tentative D call: TRBD1 (5 bases). Looked up from germline, CDR1 is SGHAT and CDR2 is FQNNGV. The V gene lost 3 bases and the J gene lost 2 bases, with 13 bases spanning the gap. The CDR3 covers 16 residues. In DNA, the CDR3 is TGTGCCAGCAGCTTTGTAGGGGCAATTAACACCGGGGAGCTGTTTTTT. Protein: CASSFVGAINTGELFF.

The chain joins TRBV11-2 to TRBJ2-3, with a weak D call TRBD1 (6 bases). The CDR3 contains 15 residues. Trimming removed 2 bases at V and 6 bases at J, with 15 bases between. The germline CDR1 and CDR2 sequences are SGHAT and FQNNGV. The CDR3 nucleotides are TGTGCCAGCAGCTTACTGACAGGAGCTCTGGATACGCAGTATTTT. Residues: CASSLLTGALDTQYF. The complete variable domain, with remaining parts taken from reference TRBV11-2 and TRBJ2-3, reads EAGVAQSPRYKIIEKRQSVAFWCNPISGHATLYWYQQILGQGPKLLIQFQNNGVVDDSQLPKDRFSAERLKGVDSTLKIQPAKLEDSAVYLCASSLLTGALDTQYFGPGTRLTVL.

The chain couples TRBV2 to TRBJ1-1; D unclear. The CDR3 extends over 12 amino acids. V lost 7 bases to trimming and J lost 1 base, with 7 bases between them. The V gene's germline CDR1 is SNHLY and CDR2 FYNNEI. CDR3 nucleotide sequence: TGTGCCAGCAACCAAGGGAACACTGAAGCTTTCTTT. Translated: CASNQGNTEAFF.

The genes are TRBV5-1 and TRBJ2-7; D possibly corresponds to TRBD1 (6 bases). Germline V lookup: CDR1 SGHRS, CDR2 YFSETQ. The CDR3 has 13 residues. V lost 4 bases to trimming and J lost 3 bases, with 11 bases between them. The chain's CDR3 is CASSHGQNYEQYF. The CDR3 coding sequence is TGCGCCAGCAGCCACGGACAGAACTACGAGCAGTACTTC. Full variable domain (outside the CDR3, taken from reference TRBV5-1 and TRBJ2-7): KAGVTQTPRYLIKTRGQQVTLSCSPISGHRSVSWYQQTPGQGLQFLFEYFSETQRNKGNFPGRFSGRQFSNSRSEMNVSTLELGDSALYLCASSHGQNYEQYFGPGTRLTVT.

The CDR3 loop reads CASRLEGDSGANVLTF. The DNA for the CDR3 is TGTGCAAGTCGCTTAGAGGGGGACTCTGGGGCCAACGTCCTGACTTTC. V and J are TRBV12-2 and TRBJ2-6; the table's D gene call, TRBD1, was not cross checked with the DNA. TRBV12-2 represents a pseudogene. CDR3 length equals 16 residues.

The chain recombines TRBV7-6 with TRBJ2-7; 11 bases are a match to TRBD2. Trimming took 4 bases from V and 1 from J; bases not matched to a gene: 0. The germline V gene has CDR1 SGHVS and CDR2 FNYEAQ. This CDR3 spans 14 amino acids. Here the CDR3 reads CASSSSGGSYEQYF. In nucleotides, the CDR3 is TGTGCCAGCAGCTCTAGCGGGGGGTCCTACGAGCAGTACTTC.

The chain links TRBV2 to TRBJ1-2; D not resolved. The CDR3 has 13 amino acids. Germline V lookup: CDR1 SNHLY, CDR2 FYNNEI. The germline V and J ends were trimmed by 1 base and 5 bases, with 8 bases remaining between them. CDR3 residues: CASSEELRYGYTF. DNA for the CDR3: TGTGCCAGCAGTGAAGAACTGAGGTATGGCTACACCTTC.

This clone has more than one count but fewer than ten. The rearrangement joins TRBV28 to TRBJ2-7, with 7 nucleotides matching TRBD1. Germline V gene sequence: CDR1 MDHEN, CDR2 SYDVKM. The V segment lost 10 bases and the J segment 6 bases; nucleotides outside the gene matches: 9. CDR3 length: 12 amino acids. CDR3 in DNA: TGTGCCACCTCTCAGAACAGGGGCGAGCAGTACTTC. Residues: CATSQNRGEQYF.

V usage is TRBV28 and J usage is TRBJ1-6; 8 bases line up with TRBD1. Germline assignment: CDR1 MDHEN and CDR2 SYDVKM. V gave up 5 bases and J gave up 6 bases; unmatched junction bases: 6. The CDR3 consists of 15 residues. The CDR3: CASSRTGYSNSPLHF. The DNA of the CDR3 is TGTGCCAGCAGTCGGACAGGGTACTCTAATTCACCCCTCCACTTT.